This T cell receptor beta chain was identified in a study of T cells in Graves' hyperthyroidism and ophthalmopathy. TCR beta CDR3 regions were amplified from RNA transcripts. In the first-round RT-PCR of the TCR CDR3, the HTBI primer set was used. TCRdb re-derived calls from the multiplex PCR reads in MiXCR, one entry per CDR3 protein. The sample carries fewer than 650,000 distinct CDR3 sequences, approximately 14% recorded once. Remarks on this clonotype: A much larger clone lies a single base off, so this may be a read error.

Germline lookup yields CDR1 MNHEY and CDR2 SMNVEV (reference sequence). V lost 5 bases, J lost 5 bases, and 13 bases lay in between. The CDR3 is 13 amino acids. Sequences were obtained from blood. The clonotype originates from a woman aged 18-29 years with Graves' ophthalmopathy. The J gene is TRBJ2-7, the V gene TRBV27; perhaps TRBD2 as D (6 bases). The CDR3 loop is CASSRRDSHEQYF. The CDR3 DNA follows: TGTGCCAGCAGTCGGCGGGACTCTCACGAGCAGTACTTC.